The rows below give T cell receptor beta chains drawn from one sample of a study of early T cells in non-severe SARS-CoV-2 infection. TCRdb used MiXCR to reprocess the 5' RACE reads, holding one entry per CDR3 protein. Found here are fewer than 100,000 distinct CDR3 sequences, more than 9% of them singletons; the top ten hold 4.8%. The sequenced sample consisted of whole blood. These TCRs come from an adult who was a healthcare worker with PCR-confirmed SARS-CoV-2 infection or an uninfected control (not recorded which). The CDR3 runs from the conserved cysteine through the conserved F or W. A D gene is named only where the DNA matches it firmly. For some rows the clone size is stated as once, few or many, or as a class when expanded; others skip it.

len	v_gene	abundance	d_gene	j_gene	CDR3aa	CDR3nt
17	TRBV5-1	many	.	TRBJ2-7	CASSFLSGGNRAYEQYF	TGCGCCAGCAGCTTTCTTTCTGGGGGGAATAGGGCCTACGAGCAGTACTTC
13	TRBV18	many	.	TRBJ1-1	CASSPVMNTEAFF	TGTGCCAGCTCACCAGTTATGAACACTGAAGCTTTCTTT
20	TRBV12-3/TRBV12-4	many	TRBD2	TRBJ2-1	CASSPRRAGGPRAFHNEQFF	TGTGCCAGCAGTCCTCGCCGGGCGGGAGGGCCGAGGGCATTCCACAATGAGCAGTTCTTC
15	TRBV27	many	.	TRBJ1-6	CASRDTSSYNSPLHF	TGTGCCAGCAGGGACACGAGCTCCTATAATTCACCCCTCCACTTT
12	TRBV12-3/TRBV12-4	many	.	TRBJ2-2	CASSPHTGELFF	TGTGCCAGCAGTCCTCACACCGGGGAGCTGTTTTTT
14	TRBV6-2/TRBV6-3	few	TRBD2	TRBJ2-1	CASSYSAGGPRQFF	TGTGCCAGCAGTTATTCGGCGGGAGGGCCCCGGCAGTTCTTC
14	TRBV27	few	.	TRBJ2-3	CASSAYSRSDTQYF	TGTGCCAGCAGCGCGTATTCTAGATCAGATACGCAGTATTTT
15	TRBV28	many	.	TRBJ1-5	CASRSGEYSNQPQHF	TGTGCCAGCAGGTCGGGGGAATATAGCAATCAGCCCCAGCATTTT
13	TRBV7-9	medium-sized	.	TRBJ2-2	CASSLDGTGELFF	TGTGCCAGCAGCTTAGATGGCACCGGGGAGCTGTTTTTT
20	TRBV19	many	TRBD2	TRBJ2-1	CASSLQGLAGVRSSYNEQFF	TGTGCCAGTAGCCTACAGGGACTAGCGGGAGTACGGAGCTCCTACAATGAGCAGTTCTTC
14	TRBV4-1	many	.	TRBJ2-7	CASSRDVSSYEQYF	TGCGCCAGCAGCCGGGACGTATCTTCCTACGAGCAGTACTTC
15	TRBV28	.	TRBD2	TRBJ2-7	CASSAPGLDNYEQYF	TGTGCCAGCAGTGCTCCGGGACTAGATAACTACGAGCAGTACTTC
15	TRBV7-2	many	.	TRBJ2-2	CASSLLGGRTGELFF	TGTGCCAGCAGCTTACTGGGCGGAAGGACCGGGGAGCTGTTTTTT
15	TRBV20-1	many	.	TRBJ2-7	CSAPSGQGDAYEQYF	TGCAGTGCCCCGTCCGGGCAGGGAGATGCCTACGAGCAGTACTTC
15	TRBV12-3/TRBV12-4	many	.	TRBJ1-2	CASSFGGRAIYGYTF	TGTGCCAGCAGTTTTGGTGGCAGGGCGATCTATGGCTACACCTTC
14	TRBV10-3	many	TRBD2	TRBJ2-7	CAISEGTSVYEQYF	TGTGCCATCAGTGAGGGGACTAGCGTCTACGAGCAGTACTTC
17	TRBV9	many	TRBD1	TRBJ2-1	CASSVVEGTGMIDEQFF	TGTGCCAGCAGCGTAGTAGAGGGGACAGGGATGATAGATGAGCAGTTCTTC
14	TRBV12-3/TRBV12-4	many	.	TRBJ1-2	CASSLDFVNYGYTF	TGTGCCAGCAGTTTGGACTTCGTAAACTATGGCTACACCTTC
16	TRBV6-1	many	.	TRBJ2-1	CASSETGGTLYNEQFF	TGTGCCAGCAGTGAAACTGGGGGCACCCTCTACAATGAGCAGTTCTTC
13	TRBV12-3/TRBV12-4	many	.	TRBJ1-4	CASSYSGLEKLFF	TGTGCCAGCAGTTACTCGGGCCTCGAAAAACTGTTTTTT
13	TRBV12-3/TRBV12-4	few	.	TRBJ2-3	CASSLARTDTQYF	TGTGCCAGCAGTTTAGCCCGAACAGATACGCAGTATTTT
12	TRBV7-8	many	TRBD2	TRBJ2-7	CASSTWGGEQYF	TGTGCCAGCAGCACCTGGGGGGGCGAGCAGTACTTC
14	TRBV5-4	many	.	TRBJ1-6	CASSFRTANSPLHF	TGTGCCAGCAGCTTCAGGACGGCAAATTCACCCCTCCACTTT
15	TRBV10-3	few	TRBD1	TRBJ2-7	CAISGPTGSTYEQYF	TGTGCCATCAGTGGGCCGACAGGGTCTACCTACGAGCAGTACTTC
15	TRBV11-2	medium-sized	TRBD1	TRBJ2-1	CASSWDPTGINEQFF	TGTGCCAGCAGCTGGGACCCGACAGGGATTAATGAGCAGTTCTTC
13	TRBV7-6	many	TRBD1	TRBJ2-1	CASSTPGQNEQFF	TGTGCCAGCAGCACACCGGGACAGAATGAGCAGTTCTTC
17	TRBV11-2	few	TRBD2	TRBJ2-7	CASSPILGLGASYEQYF	TGTGCCAGCAGCCCGATCCTCGGACTAGGCGCGTCCTACGAGCAGTACTTC
14	TRBV28	.	.	TRBJ2-3	CASSLQGGTDTQYF	TGTGCCAGCAGTTTACAGGGCGGAACAGATACGCAGTATTTT
15	TRBV11-2	.	.	TRBJ2-2	CASSLVTGKDGELFF	TGTGCCAGCAGCTTAGTAACGGGAAAGGACGGGGAGCTGTTTTTT
15	TRBV2	many	.	TRBJ1-1	CASSESRGINTEAFF	TGTGCCAGCAGTGAATCCCGGGGTATCAACACTGAAGCTTTCTTT
13	TRBV12-3/TRBV12-4	many	.	TRBJ2-7	CASSLDRGGEQYF	TGTGCCAGCAGTTTAGACAGGGGGGGCGAGCAGTACTTC